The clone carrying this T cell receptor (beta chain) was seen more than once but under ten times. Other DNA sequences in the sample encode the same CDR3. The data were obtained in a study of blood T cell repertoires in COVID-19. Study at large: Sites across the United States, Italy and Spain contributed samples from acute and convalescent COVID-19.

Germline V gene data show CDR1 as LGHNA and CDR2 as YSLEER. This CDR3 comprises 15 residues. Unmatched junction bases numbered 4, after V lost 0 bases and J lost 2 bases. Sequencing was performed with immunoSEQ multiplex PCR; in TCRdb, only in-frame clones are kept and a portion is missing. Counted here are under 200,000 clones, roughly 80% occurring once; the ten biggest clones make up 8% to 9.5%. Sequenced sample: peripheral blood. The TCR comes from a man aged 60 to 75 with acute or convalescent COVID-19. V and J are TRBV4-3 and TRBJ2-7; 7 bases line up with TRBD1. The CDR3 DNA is TGCGCCAGCAGCCAAGATACTACAGGGGCCTACGAGCAGTACTTC. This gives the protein CASSQDTTGAYEQYF.